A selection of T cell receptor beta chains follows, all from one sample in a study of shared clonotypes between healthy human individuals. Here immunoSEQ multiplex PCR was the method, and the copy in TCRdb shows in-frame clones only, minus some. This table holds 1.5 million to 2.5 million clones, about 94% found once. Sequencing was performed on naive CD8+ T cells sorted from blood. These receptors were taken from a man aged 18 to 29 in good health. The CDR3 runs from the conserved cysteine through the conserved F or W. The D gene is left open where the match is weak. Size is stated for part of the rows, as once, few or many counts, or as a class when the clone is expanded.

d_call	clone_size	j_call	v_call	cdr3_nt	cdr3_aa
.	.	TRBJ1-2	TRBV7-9	TGTGCCAGCAGCTTGGGTGAGGCCTACTATGGCTACACCTTC	CASSLGEAYYGYTF
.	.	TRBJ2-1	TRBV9	TGTGCCAGCAGCCCGCGACCAGTAATTGGACAGTTCTTC	CASSPRPVIGQFF
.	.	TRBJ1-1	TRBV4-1	TGCGCCAGCAGCCAAGGAGTGGTGGACCTCCTTGAAGCTTTCTTT	CASSQGVVDLLEAFF
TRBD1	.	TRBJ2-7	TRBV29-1	TGCAGCGTTGAAGTCCCGGACAGGGTGGCCTACGAGCAGTACTTC	CSVEVPDRVAYEQYF
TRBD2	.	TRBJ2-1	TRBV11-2	TGTGCCAGCAGCATATCCGGGACTAGCTTTTACAATGAGCAGTTCTTC	CASSISGTSFYNEQFF
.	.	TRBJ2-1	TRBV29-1	TGCAGCGCTATGGCCGTCTCCTACAATGAGCAGTTCTTC	CSAMAVSYNEQFF
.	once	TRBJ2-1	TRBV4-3	TGCGCCAGCAGCCAAGATACCCCCTACAATGAGCAGTTCTTC	CASSQDTPYNEQFF
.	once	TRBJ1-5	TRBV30	TGTGCCTGGAGTGTAGATGGGGCGAATCAGCCCCAGCATTTT	CAWSVDGANQPQHF
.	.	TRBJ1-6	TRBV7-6	TGTGCCAGCAGCTTATCTCAGGGTGGCAATTCACCCCTCCACTTT	CASSLSQGGNSPLHF
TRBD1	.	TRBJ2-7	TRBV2	TGTGCCAGCAGTGTCGGGACAGGGGGAAGCGAGCAGTACTTC	CASSVGTGGSEQYF
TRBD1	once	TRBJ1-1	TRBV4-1	TGCGCCAGCAGCCCAGGGGGAGTAGTGAGCCGGGCTTTCTTT	CASSPGGVVSRAFF
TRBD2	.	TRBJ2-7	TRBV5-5	TGTGCCAGCAGCCGGGAGGGACCCTCCTACGAGCAGTACTTC	CASSREGPSYEQYF
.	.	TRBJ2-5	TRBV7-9	TGTGCCAGCAGCTTAGCCGAGGCGCTACAAGAGACCCAGTACTTC	CASSLAEALQETQYF
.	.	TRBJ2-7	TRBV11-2	TGTGCCAGCAGCTTAGACCGCACCGAGCGGTACGAGCAGTACTTC	CASSLDRTERYEQYF
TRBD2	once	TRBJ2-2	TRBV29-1	TGCAGCGTAGCTAGCGGGAGGGCCGCCGGGGAGCTGTTTTTT	CSVASGRAAGELFF
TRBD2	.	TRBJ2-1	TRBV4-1	TGCGCCAGCAGCCAAGAGGGACTAGCGGCCTACAATGAGCAGTTCTTC	CASSQEGLAAYNEQFF
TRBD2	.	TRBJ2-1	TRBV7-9	TGTGCCAGCAGCTTAAGGCCCGCGGGGGTTTATGAGCAGTTCTTC	CASSLRPAGVYEQFF
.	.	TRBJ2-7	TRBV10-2	TGCGCCAGCTCAGTCTCCATCTCCTACGAGCAGTACTTC	CASSVSISYEQYF
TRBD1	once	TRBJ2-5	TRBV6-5	TGTGCCAGCAGCCTCTCAGGGGGCTCAGAGACCCAGTACTTC	CASSLSGGSETQYF
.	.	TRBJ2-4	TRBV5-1	TGCGCCAGCAGCCAAATAGCCAAAAACATTCAGTACTTC	CASSQIAKNIQYF
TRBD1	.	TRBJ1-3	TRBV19	TGTGCCAGTAGTACGACAGGGGATGGAAACACCATATATTTT	CASSTTGDGNTIYF
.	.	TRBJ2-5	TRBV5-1	TGCGCCAGCAGCGAACCGGGACGGCCACCCCAAGAGACCCAGTACTTC	CASSEPGRPPQETQYF
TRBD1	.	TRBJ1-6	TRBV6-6	TGTGCCAGCAGCACTGGACAGGGGGGTTCACCCCTCCACTTT	CASSTGQGGSPLHF
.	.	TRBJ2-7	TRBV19	TGTGCCAGTAGTGCGGGGGCACTCTACGAGCAGTACTTC	CASSAGALYEQYF
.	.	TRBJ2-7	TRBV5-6	TGTGCCAGCGAAGCTCCCGACAGACCCTACGAGCAGTACTTC	CASEAPDRPYEQYF
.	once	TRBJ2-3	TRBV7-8	TGTGCCAGCAGCTTAGGTGCAGATACGCAGTATTTT	CASSLGADTQYF
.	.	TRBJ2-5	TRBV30	TGTGCCTGGAGGGTAGACCTAGGGACCCAGTACTTC	CAWRVDLGTQYF
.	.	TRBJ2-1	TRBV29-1	TGCAGCGTTGTTGAGTCAGGGGCCTACAATGAGCAGTTCTTC	CSVVESGAYNEQFF
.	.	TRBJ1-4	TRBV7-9	TGTGCCAGCAGCCCAGGGCAGGGTGAAAAACTGTTTTTT	CASSPGQGEKLFF
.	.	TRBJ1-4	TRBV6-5	TGTGCCAGCAGTTACGGGGGGGGCTCAGGGGAAAAACTGTTTTTT	CASSYGGGSGEKLFF
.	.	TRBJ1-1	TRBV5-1	TGCGCCAGCAGCTTGGTAACGGGGGAAGTCCCTGAAGCTTTCTTT	CASSLVTGEVPEAFF
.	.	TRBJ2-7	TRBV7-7	TGTGCTAGCAGCTTAAGTAGGGACTACGAGCAGTACTTC	CASSLSRDYEQYF
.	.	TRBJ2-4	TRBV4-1	TGCGCCAGCAGCCAAGCCCTTACGAGTTGGTACTTC	CASSQALTSWYF
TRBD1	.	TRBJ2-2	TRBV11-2	TGTGCCAGCAGCGCCTGGGACAGGGTGAACACCGGGGAGCTGTTTTTT	CASSAWDRVNTGELFF
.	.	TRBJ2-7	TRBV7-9	TGTGCCAGCAGCTTCGCCGGTGGAGGCGAGCAGTACTTC	CASSFAGGGEQYF
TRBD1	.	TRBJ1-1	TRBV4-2	TGTGCCAGCAGCCAAGATACAGGGGAAGCACAGAACACTGAAGCTTTCTTT	CASSQDTGEAQNTEAFF
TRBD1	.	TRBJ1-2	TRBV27	TGTGCCAGCAGCTGGACAGGGCATGGCTATGGCTACACCTTC	CASSWTGHGYGYTF
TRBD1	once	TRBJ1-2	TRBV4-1	TGCGCCAGCAGCCACTTAGGACAGGTTCTGGTTGGCTACACCTTC	CASSHLGQVLVGYTF
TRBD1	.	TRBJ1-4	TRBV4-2	TGTGCCAGCAGCCAGGAACCAGGGGGAGAAGTGGAAGAAAAACTGTTTTTT	CASSQEPGGEVEEKLFF
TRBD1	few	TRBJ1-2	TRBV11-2	TGTGCCAGCAGCTTGGACAGGGCTAACTATGGCTACACCTTC	CASSLDRANYGYTF
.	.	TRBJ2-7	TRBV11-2	TGTGCCAGCAGCCCACTCCCAGGGGTCCAGAGCTCCTACGAGCAGTACTTC	CASSPLPGVQSSYEQYF
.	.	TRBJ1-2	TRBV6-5	TGTGCCAGCAGTTACTCGTCCTCACTATACTATGGCTACACCTTC	CASSYSSSLYYGYTF
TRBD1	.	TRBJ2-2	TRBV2	TGTGCCAGCCTCGGAGGACAGGGGGCCGGGGAGCTGTTTTTT	CASLGGQGAGELFF
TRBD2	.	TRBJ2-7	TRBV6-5	TGTGCCAGCAGCCCGTTCTCAAGCGGGACGTACGAGCAGTACTTC	CASSPFSSGTYEQYF
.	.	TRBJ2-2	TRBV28	TGTGCCAGCATCTGGGGTCCGGGCGGAACCTACGGGGAGCTGTTTTTT	CASIWGPGGTYGELFF
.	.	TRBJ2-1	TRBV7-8	TGTGCCAGCAGCTTGGGAGTCAATGAGCAGTTCTTC	CASSLGVNEQFF
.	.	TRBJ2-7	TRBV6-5	TGTGCCAGCAGCGAACAGGGACTATCCTACGAGCAGTACTTC	CASSEQGLSYEQYF
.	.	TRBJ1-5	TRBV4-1	TGCGCCAGCAGCCAAAAAGACGGGGGGTATTGGCCCCAGCATTTT	CASSQKDGGYWPQHF
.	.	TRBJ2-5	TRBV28	TGTGCCAGCAGTTCCCCCACATCCGTAGGAGAGACCCAGTACTTC	CASSSPTSVGETQYF
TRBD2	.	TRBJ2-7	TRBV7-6	TGTGCCAGCAGCTCACTAGCGGGGGGAAACGAGCAGTACTTC	CASSSLAGGNEQYF
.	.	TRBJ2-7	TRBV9	TGTGCCAGCAGCGTAGGGGGGCGAAGCTCCTACGAGCAGTACTTC	CASSVGGRSSYEQYF
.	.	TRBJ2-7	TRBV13	TGTGCCAGCAGCTTGGACGGTGCAAGCTCCTACGAGCAGTACTTC	CASSLDGASSYEQYF
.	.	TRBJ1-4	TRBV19	TGTGCCAGTAGTACCGGGAGGAGGACAGACTACAATGCAACTAATGAAAAACTGTTTTTT	CASSTGRRTDYNATNEKLFF
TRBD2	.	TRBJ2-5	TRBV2	TGTGCCAGCAGTGAAGCGCTAGCGGGAGGTCACCAAGAGACCCAGTACTTC	CASSEALAGGHQETQYF
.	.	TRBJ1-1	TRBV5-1	TGCGCCAGCAGCCCCCCAGGCAACACTGAAGCTTTCTTT	CASSPPGNTEAFF